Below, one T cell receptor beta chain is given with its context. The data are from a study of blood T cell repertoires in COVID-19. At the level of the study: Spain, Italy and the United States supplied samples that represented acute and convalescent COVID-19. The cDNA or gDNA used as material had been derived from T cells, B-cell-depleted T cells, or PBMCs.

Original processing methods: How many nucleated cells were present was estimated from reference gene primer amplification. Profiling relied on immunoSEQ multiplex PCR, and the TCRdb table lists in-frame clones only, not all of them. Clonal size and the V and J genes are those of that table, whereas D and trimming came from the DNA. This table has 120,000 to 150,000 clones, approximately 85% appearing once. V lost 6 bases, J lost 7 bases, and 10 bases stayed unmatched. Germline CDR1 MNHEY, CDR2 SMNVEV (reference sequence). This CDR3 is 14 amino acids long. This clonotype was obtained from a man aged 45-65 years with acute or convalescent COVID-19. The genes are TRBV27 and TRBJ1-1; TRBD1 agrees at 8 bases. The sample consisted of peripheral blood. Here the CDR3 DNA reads TGTGCCAGCAGGGTCCGGACAGGGAATAATGAAGCTTTCTTT. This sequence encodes CASRVRTGNNEAFF.